What follows is one TCR beta chain and its context. The data were obtained in a study of blood T cell repertoires in COVID-19. Overall study: Material from acute and convalescent COVID-19 was sourced from the United States, Italy and Spain. PBMCs, B-cell-depleted T cells, or T cells were the source of the cDNA or gDNA that made up the material.

Germline V lookup: CDR1 LNHDA, CDR2 SQIVND (reference sequence). The CDR3 spans 13 residues. Trimming took 5 bases from V and 2 from J; bases not matched to a gene: 2. Original processing methods: Estimates of nucleated cell counts were drawn from the amplification of reference gene primers. Only in-frame clones appear in the TCRdb table, and some are missing; sequencing was by immunoSEQ multiplex PCR. For V, J and clone size, that table is used; D and trimming come from the DNA. The sample yields about 270,000 clones, over 70% seen once. This clonotype was sampled from a man at least 80 years old with acute or convalescent COVID-19. This chain joins TRBV19 and TRBJ1-2; 7 bases are a match to TRBD1. Sequencing was performed on peripheral blood. CDR3 sequence reads: CASSSTGNYGYTF. DNA for the CDR3: TGTGCCAGTAGTTCGACAGGGAACTATGGCTACACCTTC.